This T cell receptor (beta chain) was obtained from a study of spatial heterogeneity in lung cancer. Background on the study: Consistently, beta-chain sequences turned up in larger numbers than alpha-chain sequences did.

This clonotype occurred many times. The antigen is unknown. On each TCR cDNA molecule, a unique molecular identifier was present. MiXCR, run by TCRdb on the 5' RACE reads, gives a single entry per CDR3 protein. Here the sample spans tens of thousands of distinct CDR3 sequences, 7.5% to 10% being singletons. Regarding time point: sample taken at primary tumor resection. Whole RNA was taken from tumor, nontumor lung or frozen PBMC; it was then sequenced unsorted. There were 72 donors, all of them untreated patients with early-stage non-small cell lung cancer. This CDR3 region has 17 residues. Germline CDR1 is SGDLS and CDR2 is YYNGEE. V lost 0 bases, J lost 0 bases, and 12 bases lay in between. Study-wide findings and caveats: In blood, ubiquitous expanded tumor TCRs appeared more at resection than follow-up.

The sequenced sample was PBMCs, obtained at surgery. The TCR was taken from a male donor with early-stage non-small cell lung cancer. This rearrangement joins TRBV9 to TRBJ1-4; D perhaps matches TRBD1 (5 bases). This CDR3 reads CASSVDGAAATNEKLFF. CDR3 bases: TGTGCCAGCAGCGTAGATGGGGCGGCCGCAACTAATGAAAAACTGTTTTTT. The full variable domain, its missing parts supplied by reference TRBV9 and TRBJ1-4, is DSGVTQTPKHLITATGQRVTLRCSPRSGDLSVYWYQQSLDQGLQFLIQYYNGEERAKGNILERFSAQQFPDLHSELNLSSLELGDSALYFCASSVDGAAATNEKLFFGSGTQLSVL.